The source of this T cell receptor (beta chain) is a study of cytomegalovirus exposure and HLA in healthy donors (dated 2017 in TCRdb). General notes on the study: An earlier analysis of under 600 of the donors reported about 290 Gb of sequence data and around 120 million unique TCR beta sequences from about 179 million T cells. To predict cytomegalovirus infection status, the study brought together high-throughput TCR immunosequencing, statistical association of individual TCRs with disease status, and machine learning. Among the roughly 400 genotyped donors, under 90% belonged to the genetic ancestry cluster associated with self-reported Caucasian donors. Class I and class II HLA loci were covered by the typing at four-digit resolution. Among some 400 genotyped donors of the cohort, an average of around 250,000 unique TCR beta nucleotide sequences was sequenced per donor, of which about 18% were non-productive. Donor age, sex, ethnicity and CMV serostatus were collected together with the repertoire data. A later genetic analysis used genome-wide SNP genotypes for about 65% of the roughly 670 donors, treating that subset as a discovery cohort. The study profiled the T cell repertoires of about 720 subjects by immunosequencing and related them to cytomegalovirus serostatus. Rather than drawing on any new phenotypic data, the later analysis identified candidate immune exposures from TCR beta sequences and the way those sequences occurred across donors. Every discovery cohort repertoire had been produced on one sequencing platform. Typing coverage varied by locus: about 620-630 donors for A, B, C, DRB1 and DQB1; about 520 for DQA1; around 610 for DPA1; under 490 for DPB1. An early release that covered roughly 600 HLA-typed donors contained 250 to 350 gigabases of sequencing data and 85 million to 100 million unique TCR sequences. The study was designed to test whether signatures of past pathogen exposure could be identified by cataloging public T cell receptors. In a later analysis, previously published TCR beta repertoires from 500 to 750 donors were re-analyzed and high-resolution HLA genotyping was added so that TCR occurrence patterns could be studied. To decide whether each TCR beta V gene segment behaved as functional or pseudogenic, an earlier analysis of several hundred of the donors relied on high-throughput TCR beta sequencing. A separate validation cohort of over a hundred different subjects was used in addition to the roughly 700-subject first cohort. Roughly 5 DR-DQ haplotypes were handled as single units for association and clustering, since linkage in the cohort was strong.

Inclusive of the bounding cysteine and phenylalanine, the CDR3 is 13 residues long. Only the CDR3 region is kept as DNA, spanning 39 bases read in frame from base 1. V loses 7 bases of germline sequence and J loses 5 bases, and the interval between the two ends is 13 bases. The germline V gene sets CDR1 to SGHRS and CDR2 to YFSETQ. The cohort comprised under 700 healthy bone marrow donors. Cohort members were all nominally healthy when sampled, although unrecorded immune exposures were likely present. The donor was CMV seronegative and was included in the group of a few hundred seronegative cohort members. Every donor gave a peripheral blood sample, and the peripheral blood mononuclear cells from that sample were used for TCR beta sequencing. The Qiagen DNeasy Blood Extraction Kit was used to extract genomic DNA from the blood cell samples. Comments on this clone: No cognate antigen has been identified for it.

General study outcomes and caveats: In a later analysis, several top co-occurrence clusters were reported to appear linked to parvovirus B19, influenza, CMV and Epstein-Barr virus. A later analysis found that HLA-associated TCR beta chains were more clonally expanded and had lower generation probabilities than equally common non-associated chains. In an earlier analysis of some 500 of the donors, most TCR beta V segments were observed in productive rearrangements about 87% or about 30% of the time, broadly matching IMGT annotations. The study gave a list of more than 150 TCR beta chains associated with cytomegalovirus. The classifier was reported to diagnose cytomegalovirus status with high specificity and sensitivity in both the original cohort and the validation cohort. Presence/absence analyses assumed roughly uniform sequencing depth across donors, an assumption that may not hold. The authors suggested that the approach could potentially be extended to other disease states and immunological phenotypes. Immune exposure information for the cohort was limited to CMV serostatus. Because the 87-base-pair reads could not distinguish some IMGT-functional V segments, including TRBV6-2 and TRBV6-3, those segments were excluded. When HLA alleles, especially DR and DQ, strongly co-occurred, attributing TCR associations to individual alleles was difficult. A later analysis associated 17,000 or so TCR beta sequences with specific HLA alleles at a false discovery rate of 0.05. The earlier analysis of some 560 of the donors excluded roughly 17 rarely observed V segments, including chromosome 9 orphons, because counts were too low. A further reported finding was that TCR beta sequences accurately predicted the HLA-A and HLA-B alleles for most subjects in the first cohort. In a later genetic analysis, a missense DCLRE1C variant was associated with V-gene and J-gene trimming of TCR beta chains, and the association was replicated in an independent cohort. In a later analysis, most CMV-associated TCR beta chains were found to appear HLA-restricted, with HLA associations seemingly driven largely by CMV exposure. In this cohort, only TCR beta chains were sequenced, and detectable features were limited by the absence of alpha or paired-chain data. In a later genetic analysis, fewer N-insertions in productive TCRs were reported among donors in an Asian-associated ancestry cluster than the roughly 640-donor mean. According to a later analysis, TCR association rates differed among HLA loci, with DRB1 alleles showing the most associated TCRs and HLA-C alleles showing the fewest. Because HLA typing was missing for some donors at each locus, association tests included only the typed subset. While some public TCRs were present in many individuals, most TCR sequences turned up only very rarely across donors. In vitro tests confirmed that a few of the cytomegalovirus-associated TCR beta chains recognize cytomegalovirus antigens. A cluster of highly shared sequence variants was judged likely to represent a technical artifact of the sequencing pipeline. Linkage disequilibrium might explain the correlated functional status among segregating V segments, but an unknown experimental factor could not be ruled out.

Library preparation employed the immunoSEQ multiplex PCR assay. A mixture of 60 forward primers for TCR Vbeta segments and 13 reverse primers for TCR Jbeta segments was used in the multiplex PCR. Amplification of the CDR3 region of rearranged TCR beta genes was performed with a multiplex PCR assay on genomic DNA. On the Illumina HiSeq System, the amplified TCR beta libraries were sequenced as 87-base-pair reads. The authors' pipeline ran thus. A later analysis counted 75 million to 100 million unique TCR beta chains across the 670 or so repertoires, and around 12 million of these chains were shared by at least two donors. A nearest-neighbor algorithm error-corrected the raw reads and collapsed the reads into unique sequences, merging closely related sequences to remove PCR and sequencing errors. V, D and J gene segments were assigned by aligning CDR3 sequences to IMGT reference sequences. For a sequence to be retained, at least a six-nucleotide match to both a V gene segment and a J gene segment was required. Rearrangements were called productive when the CDR3 lacked stop codons and stayed in frame with V and J; all others were non-productive. Following IMGT convention, CDR3 was defined as the stretch from the second conserved V-encoded cysteine to the conserved J-encoded phenylalanine. In an earlier analysis of roughly 610 of the donors, sequences lacking an unambiguous match to a single V gene segment were excluded. In an earlier analysis of around 600 of the donors, V segments were called functional above 56.7% productive rearrangements and were called segregating when the between-donor standard deviation exceeded 5%. To diagnose cytomegalovirus status from the catalog of TCR beta chain sequences, a statistical classification framework was built. In a later analysis, V and J genes were assigned by comparing TCR nucleotide sequences against IMGT/GENE-DB human TR gene sequences. A later analysis assigned CDR3 sequences and most-parsimonious VDJ recombination scenarios with the TCRdist pipeline. A later analysis defined each TCR beta chain by its CDR3 amino acid sequence plus V-gene family, and excluded reads lacking a unique V-gene family. As a way to deal with suspected cross-contamination and a sequencing artifact, a later analysis dropped under 600 nucleotide sequences that were highly shared and had low generation probability. In a later analysis, a clonal expansion index was calculated for each public chain from normalized within-repertoire ranks of inferred template counts. In a later analysis, generation probabilities were computed with a VDJ recombination model fitted to out-of-frame rearrangements, and the resulting probabilities were checked against IGoR. In a later analysis, hypergeometric tests were used to score TCR-TCR, TCR-HLA and TCR-CMV co-occurrence, with a repertoire-size bias correction applied to TCR pairs. A later analysis estimated false discovery rates by permuting HLA or CMV assignments 20 times. In a later analysis, co-occurring TCRs were grouped with DBSCAN, and TCRdist sequence similarity was added when clustering was performed within HLA-allele-positive subsets. For co-occurrence clustering, repertoires with fewer than 30,000 or more than 120,000 public chains were excluded, along with five repertoires with anomalous nucleotide sharing. The table comes from immuneACCESS by way of TCRdb, which keeps in-frame sequences with V and J called. Part of the clones is missing from these tables; in studies checked, under half for an unresolved V gene and the rest for unknown reasons. The D gene and trimming were derived from the DNA, and the V and J assignments and clone size from that table. This sample's clone table shows 130,000 or so clones. The ten largest clones represent approximately 1.9% of the sample.

The clonotype originates from a woman aged 55-69 years in good health and CMV-seronegative. Sequenced material: PBMCs. The rearrangement joined TRBV5-1 to TRBJ1-5; the D gene is unclear. The DNA is as follows: TGCGCCAGCGCCAACTTCCCTGATCAGCCCCAGCATTTT. Protein translation: CASANFPDQPQHF.